One and the same sample provided the 2 T cell receptor beta chains below, sequenced in a study of CD8 T cells in ankylosing spondylitis. TCRdb itself ran the 5' RACE reads through MiXCR, one entry per CDR3 protein. Among under 150,000 distinct CDR3 sequences listed, roughly 10% were seen once. The specimen was blood, either unsorted or a sorted T cell fraction (not recorded which). These receptors were collected from a female donor with ankylosing spondylitis or in good health (not recorded which).

This clonotype was observed at least ten times. This chain connects TRBV20-1 to TRBJ2-1, with no clear D. This CDR3 region has 12 residues. Germline V CDR1 and CDR2: DFQATT, SNEGSKA (reference sequence). V was pared by 6 bases and J by 4 bases, with 10 bases between. The CDR3 DNA is TGCAGTGCAGGCACAGCGTACAATGAGCAGTTCTTC. Protein sequence: CSAGTAYNEQFF.

This clonotype was detected ten times or more. V is TRBV5-1 and J is TRBJ2-5, with TRBD2 matching 9 bases. Germline CDR1 is SGHRS and CDR2 is YFSETQ. V dropped 3 bases and J dropped 5; count of bases not matched to a gene: 14. The CDR3 consists of 17 residues. The CDR3 region is CASSWRGLAYLTETQYF. The CDR3 DNA reads as TGCGCCAGCAGCTGGAGAGGACTAGCGTACTTAACGGAGACCCAGTACTTC.